One and the same sample provided the 5 T cell receptor beta chains below, sequenced in a study of response to subunit inactivated influenza vaccine. TCRdb re-derived calls from the RT-PCR reads in MiXCR, one entry per CDR3 protein. The sample has around 600,000 distinct CDR3 sequences, about 10% seen once. This sample was shared with a second study, whose subject was T cells expressing NK-cell markers. That work contributes: 5'RACE template switching built TCR beta cDNA with unique molecular identifiers.

Sample: PBMCs from blood, taken on the day of vaccination. Every receptor here comes from a man aged 50 or older who received an inactivated influenza vaccine.

This clonotype was seen a few times. CDR3 coding DNA: TGCGCCAGCAGCTTGGATGGGGAGGCAGGTGAGCAGTACTTC. Translated, it gives CASSLDGEAGEQYF. The J gene is TRBJ2-7, the V gene TRBV5-1; TRBD2 might be the D (6 bases). The CDR3 totals 14 residues. The ends were cut back, 0 bases at V and 7 bases at J, with 14 bases in the middle. Looked up from germline, CDR1 is SGHRS and CDR2 is YFSETQ.

Only a few counts were recorded for this clonotype. The DNA of the CDR3 is TGTGCCAGCAGTTTACACAGAAGAAACTATGGCTACACCTTC. Translated: CASSLHRRNYGYTF. The chain joins TRBV27 to TRBJ1-2, with D unclear. The V gene lost 2 bases and the J gene lost 2 bases, with 9 bases spanning the gap. The CDR3 runs to 14 residues. Germline V gene lookup returns CDR1 MNHEY and CDR2 SMNVEV (reference sequence).

The gene calls are TRBV5-1 and TRBJ2-7; no firm D call. Germline CDR1 is SGHRS and CDR2 is YFSETQ. The length of the CDR3 is 17 residues. Between the trimmed V and J ends, which lost 4 bases and 7 bases, there was a span of 27 bases. The CDR3 nucleotides are TGCGCCAGCAGCCCCGAAGGTAGGTCGCGGCCATCTCTGGAGCAGTACTTC. As protein: CASSPEGRSRPSLEQYF.

The chain joins TRBV9 to TRBJ2-5; D is perhaps TRBD2 (6 bases). The CDR3 is made up of 16 amino acids. V lost 3 bases, J lost 4 bases, and 19 bases lay in between. CDR1 and CDR2 from the germline V gene are SGDLS and YYNGEE. The CDR3 loop is CASSGPSDPRGETQYF. For the CDR3, the DNA is TGTGCCAGCAGCGGACCGTCCGATCCGCGGGGAGAGACCCAGTACTTC.

The V gene is TRBV5-1, the J gene TRBJ2-5, with TRBD2 as a possible D gene (6 bases). Trimming shortened V by 4 bases and J by 5 bases, and 18 bases separated the two germline ends. The CDR3 runs to 15 residues. Germline CDR1 and CDR2: SGHRS and YFSETQ. CDR3 bases: TGCGCCAGCAGCCTTACCCCGACTAGAGGGGAGACCCAGTACTTC. Translated: CASSLTPTRGETQYF.